This T cell receptor (beta chain) was retrieved from a study of blood T cell repertoires in COVID-19 (dated by TCRdb to the early 2020s). Study-level background: Collaborator samples came from the United States, Italy and Spain and covered acute and convalescent phases of COVID-19. The material from the prospective study consisted of cDNA or gDNA derived from T cells, B-cell-depleted T cells, or PBMCs. A freely available public database, intended as a resource for researchers studying the immune response to SARS-CoV-2, is where the repertoires were released. The sample metadata nearly always contained a de-identified subject ID, COVID-19 status, age in years and sex. Samples came from the ongoing ImmuneRACE study (first 160 participants) plus 1,254 subjects from 6 global collaborators. HLA class I and class II types, where available, came from metadata supplied by the sample provider rather than from assay-based typing. The dataset comprised deeply sampled blood TCRbeta repertoires from subjects exposed to, actively infected with, or recovered from COVID-19.

Turning to this clone: The clone's antigen remains unknown. No quality values exist for individual bases; no much larger clone is one base distant.

Each collaborating institution followed its own protocols to collect whole blood in K2EDTA tubes. For TCRbeta analysis, collaborator samples were shipped as frozen whole blood, as isolated PBMCs, or as DNA extracted from either sample type. TCRbeta CDR3 regions were amplified from genomic DNA using the immunoSEQ Assay, a bias-controlled multiplex PCR. Under the source paper's analysis protocol: The number of nucleated cells in each sample was estimated from the amplification of reference gene primers within the assay. To quantify the absolute abundance of each unique TCRbeta CDR3 rearrangement, sequence reads were collapsed and filtered. For each sample, productive Simpson clonality was calculated by taking the square root of Simpson's diversity index across productive rearrangements. TCRdb's version of the immuneACCESS table is confined to in-frame rearrangements and falls short of the full clone set. An unresolved V gene accounts for under half of the shortfall where checked; the remainder is of unknown origin. V and J calls plus clone size are reproduced from that table; the DNA served to infer D and trimming. For this sample the table gives some 530,000 clones, of which 75% to 90% were detected only once. The ten largest clonotypes hold 3% to 4% of the sample.

The germline V end is reduced by 6 bases and the J end by 4 bases; junction bases left unmatched: 3. Including cysteine and phenylalanine, the CDR3 has 14 amino acids. Kept here is only the CDR3 DNA, which spans 42 bases and is read in frame from base 1. CDR1 LNHDA and CDR2 SQIVND are derived from the germline V gene (reference sequence). The paper as a whole reports these results and caveats: The amount of clinical and demographic metadata varied by source and participant and was provided uncurated.

This clonotype was obtained from a human donor in a cohort sampled during active COVID-19. The rearranged chain carries TRBV19 and TRBJ2-2; 9 nucleotides in the junction match TRBD2. Sequenced input: peripheral blood. CDR3 loop: CASRRREGTGELFF. Here is the DNA: TGTGCCAGTAGGCGGCGGGAGGGCACCGGGGAGCTGTTTTTT.